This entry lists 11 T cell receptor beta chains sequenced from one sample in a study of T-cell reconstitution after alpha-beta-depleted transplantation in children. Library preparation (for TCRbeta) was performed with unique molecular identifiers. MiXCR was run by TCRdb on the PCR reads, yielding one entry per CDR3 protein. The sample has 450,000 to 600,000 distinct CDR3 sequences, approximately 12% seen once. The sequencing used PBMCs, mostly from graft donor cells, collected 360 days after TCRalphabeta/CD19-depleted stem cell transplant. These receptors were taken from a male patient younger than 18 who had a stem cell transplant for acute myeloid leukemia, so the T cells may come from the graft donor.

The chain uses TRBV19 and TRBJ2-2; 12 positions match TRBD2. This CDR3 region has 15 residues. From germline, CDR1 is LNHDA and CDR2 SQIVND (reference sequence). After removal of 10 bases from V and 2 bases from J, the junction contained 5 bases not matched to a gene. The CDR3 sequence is CATRTSGANTGELFF. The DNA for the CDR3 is TGTGCCACCAGGACTAGCGGGGCTAACACCGGGGAGCTGTTTTTT.

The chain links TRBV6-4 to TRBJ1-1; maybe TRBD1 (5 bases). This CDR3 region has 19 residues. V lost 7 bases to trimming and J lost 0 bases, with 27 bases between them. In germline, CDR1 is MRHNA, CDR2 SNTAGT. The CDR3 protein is CASTSSNRPGLLLNTEAFF. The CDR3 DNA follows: TGTGCCAGCACCTCTAGCAATCGGCCGGGACTCCTCCTGAACACTGAAGCTTTCTTT.

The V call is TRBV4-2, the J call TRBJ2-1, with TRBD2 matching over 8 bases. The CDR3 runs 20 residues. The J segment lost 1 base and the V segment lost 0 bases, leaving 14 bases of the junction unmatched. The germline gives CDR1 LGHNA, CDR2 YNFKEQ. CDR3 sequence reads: CASSQDAGLAGGRSYNEQFF. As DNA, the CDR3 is TGTGCCAGCAGCCAAGATGCGGGGCTGGCGGGGGGTCGGTCCTACAATGAGCAGTTCTTC.

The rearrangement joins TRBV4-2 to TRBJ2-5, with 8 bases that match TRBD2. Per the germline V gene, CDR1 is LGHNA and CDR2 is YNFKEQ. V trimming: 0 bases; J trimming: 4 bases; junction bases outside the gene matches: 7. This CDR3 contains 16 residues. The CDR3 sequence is CASSQEPLTSGETQYF. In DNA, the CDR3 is TGTGCCAGCAGCCAAGAACCCTTAACTAGCGGAGAGACCCAGTACTTC.

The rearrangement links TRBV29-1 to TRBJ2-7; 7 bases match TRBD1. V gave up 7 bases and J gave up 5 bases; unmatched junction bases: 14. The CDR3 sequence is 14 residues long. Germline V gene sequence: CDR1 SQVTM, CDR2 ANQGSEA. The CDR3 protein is CSGSGGLTKDEQYF. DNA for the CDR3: TGCAGCGGTTCAGGGGGTTTGACAAAGGACGAGCAGTACTTC.

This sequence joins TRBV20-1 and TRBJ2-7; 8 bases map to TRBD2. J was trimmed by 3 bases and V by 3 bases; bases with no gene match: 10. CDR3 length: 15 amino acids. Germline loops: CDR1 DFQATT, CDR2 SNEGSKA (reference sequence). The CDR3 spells CSASRREGTHYEQYF. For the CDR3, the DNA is TGCAGTGCTAGCCGCCGGGAGGGAACCCACTACGAGCAGTACTTC.

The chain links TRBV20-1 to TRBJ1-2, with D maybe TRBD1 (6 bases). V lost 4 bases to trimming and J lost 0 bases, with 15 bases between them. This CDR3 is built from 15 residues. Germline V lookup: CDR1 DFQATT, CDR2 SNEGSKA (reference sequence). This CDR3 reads CSATTLKGANYGYTF. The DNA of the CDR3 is TGCAGTGCTACGACCCTGAAGGGGGCTAACTATGGCTACACCTTC.

The CDR3 protein is CASSLGFSGSSSEQFF. The DNA of the CDR3 is TGTGCCAGCAGTTTAGGGTTCAGCGGGAGTTCTTCTGAGCAGTTCTTC. The genes are TRBV12-3 or TRBV12-4 and TRBJ2-1, with TRBD2 matching over 8 bases. The CDR3 is 16 amino acids. J lost 9 bases, V lost 1 base, and 11 bases had no gene match.

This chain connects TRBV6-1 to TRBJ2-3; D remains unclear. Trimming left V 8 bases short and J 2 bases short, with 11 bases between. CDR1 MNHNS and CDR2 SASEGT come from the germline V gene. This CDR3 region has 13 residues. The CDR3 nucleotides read TGTGCCAGCGCGGCCGGCTACACAGATACGCAGTATTTT. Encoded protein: CASAAGYTDTQYF.

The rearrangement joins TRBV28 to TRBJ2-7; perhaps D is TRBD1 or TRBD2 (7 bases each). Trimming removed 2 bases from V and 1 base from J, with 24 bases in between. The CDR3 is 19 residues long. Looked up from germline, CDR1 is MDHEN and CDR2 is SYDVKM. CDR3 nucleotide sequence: TGTGCCAGCAGTTTACCGGGACAGCTTAGCGGGCGCCGTTCCTACGAGCAGTACTTC. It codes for CASSLPGQLSGRRSYEQYF.

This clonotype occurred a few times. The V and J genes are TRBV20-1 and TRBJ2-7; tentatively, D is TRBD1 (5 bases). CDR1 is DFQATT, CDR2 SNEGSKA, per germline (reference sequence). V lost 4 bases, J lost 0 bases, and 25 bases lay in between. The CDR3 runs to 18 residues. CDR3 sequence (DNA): TGCAGTGCTAATAAGATGACAGAAGAACCCCAAGGCTCCTACGAGCAGTACTTC. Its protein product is CSANKMTEEPQGSYEQYF.